The entry that follows covers one TCR beta chain sequence. Its specificity is unknown. The germline gene is not matched at one end of the junction; a read error may be the cause. Germline assignment: CDR1 SGHVS and CDR2 FNYEAQ. This CDR3 has 15 amino acids. This sample was included in a study of T cell repertoires in cytomegalovirus infection. Study-level background: Public TCR beta signatures provided an indication of both CMV infection and a matching HLA type. General study findings and limits: Ex vivo, HLA-C-restricted CMV-specific TCR beta clonotypes prevailed over the rest of the response. CMV carriers having the relevant HLA were flagged by cumulative public TCR beta family frequency.

A single record per CDR3 protein comes from TCRdb applying MiXCR to the reads. The sample lists some 100,000 distinct CDR3 sequences, more than 20% seen once, with about 39% in the top ten. Source material: CD8+ T cells from PBMCs. The rearrangement links TRBV7-6 to TRBJ2-3; perhaps TRBD2 as D (6 bases). This receptor was obtained from a human donor in good health (CMV status not recorded). Some clones in this sample may be carry-over from other donors' samples. The DNA for the CDR3 is TGTGCCAGCAGCTCATTAGCGGTCCGCGCAGAAACGCAGTATTTT. It specifies CASSSLAVRAETQYF.